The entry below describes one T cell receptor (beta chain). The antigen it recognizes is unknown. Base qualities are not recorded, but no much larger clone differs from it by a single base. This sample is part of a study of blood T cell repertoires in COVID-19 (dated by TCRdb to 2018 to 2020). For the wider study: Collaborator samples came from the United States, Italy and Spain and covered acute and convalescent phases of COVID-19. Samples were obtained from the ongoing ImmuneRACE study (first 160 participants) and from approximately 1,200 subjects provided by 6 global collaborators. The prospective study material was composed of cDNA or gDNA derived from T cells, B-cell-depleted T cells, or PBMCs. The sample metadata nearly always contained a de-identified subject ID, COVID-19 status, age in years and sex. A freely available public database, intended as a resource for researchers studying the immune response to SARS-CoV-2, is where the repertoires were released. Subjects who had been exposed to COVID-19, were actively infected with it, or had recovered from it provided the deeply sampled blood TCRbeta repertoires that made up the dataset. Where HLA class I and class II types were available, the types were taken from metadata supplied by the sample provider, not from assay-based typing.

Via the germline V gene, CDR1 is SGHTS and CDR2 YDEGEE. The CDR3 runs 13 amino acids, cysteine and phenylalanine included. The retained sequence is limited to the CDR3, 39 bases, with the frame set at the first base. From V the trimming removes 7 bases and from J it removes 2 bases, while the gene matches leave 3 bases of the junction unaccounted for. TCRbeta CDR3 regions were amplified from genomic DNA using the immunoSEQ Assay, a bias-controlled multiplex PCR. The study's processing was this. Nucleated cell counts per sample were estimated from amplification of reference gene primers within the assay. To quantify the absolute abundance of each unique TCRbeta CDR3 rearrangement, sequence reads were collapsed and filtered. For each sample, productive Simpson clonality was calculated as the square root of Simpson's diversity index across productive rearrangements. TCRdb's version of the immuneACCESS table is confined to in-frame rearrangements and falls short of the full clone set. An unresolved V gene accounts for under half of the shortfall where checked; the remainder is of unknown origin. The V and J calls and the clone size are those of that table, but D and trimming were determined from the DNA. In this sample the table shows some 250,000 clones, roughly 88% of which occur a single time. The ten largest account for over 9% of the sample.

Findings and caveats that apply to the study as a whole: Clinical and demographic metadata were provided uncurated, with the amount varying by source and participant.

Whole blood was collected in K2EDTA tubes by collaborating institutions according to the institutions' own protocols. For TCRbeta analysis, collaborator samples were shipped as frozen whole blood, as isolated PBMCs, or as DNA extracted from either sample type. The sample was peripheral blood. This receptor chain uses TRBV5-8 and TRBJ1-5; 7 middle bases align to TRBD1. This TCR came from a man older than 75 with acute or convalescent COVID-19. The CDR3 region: CASPGTGNQPQHF. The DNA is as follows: TGTGCCAGCCCGGGGACAGGCAATCAGCCCCAGCATTTT.